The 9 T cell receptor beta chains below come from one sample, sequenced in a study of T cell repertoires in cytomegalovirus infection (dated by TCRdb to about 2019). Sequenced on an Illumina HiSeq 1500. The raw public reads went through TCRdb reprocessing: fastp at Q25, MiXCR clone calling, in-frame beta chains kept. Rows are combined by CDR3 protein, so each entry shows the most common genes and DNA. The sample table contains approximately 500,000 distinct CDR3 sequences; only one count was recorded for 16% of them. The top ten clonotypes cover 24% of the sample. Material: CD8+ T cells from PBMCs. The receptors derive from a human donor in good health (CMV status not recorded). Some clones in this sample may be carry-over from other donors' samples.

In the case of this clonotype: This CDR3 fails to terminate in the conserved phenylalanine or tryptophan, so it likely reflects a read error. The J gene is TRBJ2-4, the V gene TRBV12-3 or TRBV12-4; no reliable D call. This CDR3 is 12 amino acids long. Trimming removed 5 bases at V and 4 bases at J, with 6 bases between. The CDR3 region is CASSISKNIQYL. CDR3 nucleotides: TGTGCCAGCAGTATAAGTAAAAACATTCAGTACTTA.

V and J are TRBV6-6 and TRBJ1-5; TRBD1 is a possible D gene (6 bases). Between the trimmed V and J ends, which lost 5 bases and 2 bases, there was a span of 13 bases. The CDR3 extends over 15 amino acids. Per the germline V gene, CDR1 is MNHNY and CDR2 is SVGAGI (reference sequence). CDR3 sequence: CASSPGQLGNQPQHF. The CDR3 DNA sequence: TGTGCCAGCAGTCCCGGACAGCTTGGCAATCAGCCCCAGCATTTT.

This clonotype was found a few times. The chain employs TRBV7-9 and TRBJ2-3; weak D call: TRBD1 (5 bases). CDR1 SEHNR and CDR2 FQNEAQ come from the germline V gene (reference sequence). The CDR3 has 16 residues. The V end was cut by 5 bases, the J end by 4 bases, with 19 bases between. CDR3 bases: TGTGCCAGCAGCACACCCTCAGGGATATCAGCAGATACGCAGTATTTT. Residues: CASSTPSGISADTQYF.

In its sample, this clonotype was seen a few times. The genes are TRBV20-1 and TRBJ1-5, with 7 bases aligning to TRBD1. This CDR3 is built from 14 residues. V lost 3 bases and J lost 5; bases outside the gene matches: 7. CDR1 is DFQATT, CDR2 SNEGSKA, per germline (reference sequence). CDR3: CSASEGGGHQPQHF. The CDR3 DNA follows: TGCAGTGCTAGCGAGGGAGGGGGCCATCAGCCCCAGCATTTT.

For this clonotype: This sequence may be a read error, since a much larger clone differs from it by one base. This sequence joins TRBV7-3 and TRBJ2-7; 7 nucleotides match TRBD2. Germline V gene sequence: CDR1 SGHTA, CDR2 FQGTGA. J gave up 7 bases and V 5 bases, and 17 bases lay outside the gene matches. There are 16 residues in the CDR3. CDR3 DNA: TGTGCCAGCAGCCTGGAGGCGGGACTACCATACAATGAGCAGTACTTC. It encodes CASSLEAGLPYNEQYF. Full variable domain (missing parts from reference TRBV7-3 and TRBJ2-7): GAGVSQTPSNKVTEKGKYVELRCDPISGHTALYWYRQSLGQGPEFLIYFQGTGAADDSGLPNDRFFAVRPEGSVSTLKIQRTERGDSAVYLCASSLEAGLPYNEQYFGPGTRLTVT.

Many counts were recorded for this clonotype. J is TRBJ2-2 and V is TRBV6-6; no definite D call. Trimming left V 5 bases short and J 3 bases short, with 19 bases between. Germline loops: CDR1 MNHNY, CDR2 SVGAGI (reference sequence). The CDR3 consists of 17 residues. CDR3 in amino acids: CASSGSELRPHTGELFF. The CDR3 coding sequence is TGTGCCAGCAGTGGCTCCGAGCTTAGACCTCACACCGGGGAGCTGTTTTTT.

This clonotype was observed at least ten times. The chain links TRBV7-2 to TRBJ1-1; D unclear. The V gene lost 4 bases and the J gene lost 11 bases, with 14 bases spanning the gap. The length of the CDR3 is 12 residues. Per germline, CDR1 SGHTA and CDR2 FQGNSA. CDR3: CASSSNPKWAFF. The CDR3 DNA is TGTGCCAGCAGCTCCAACCCTAAATGGGCTTTCTTT.

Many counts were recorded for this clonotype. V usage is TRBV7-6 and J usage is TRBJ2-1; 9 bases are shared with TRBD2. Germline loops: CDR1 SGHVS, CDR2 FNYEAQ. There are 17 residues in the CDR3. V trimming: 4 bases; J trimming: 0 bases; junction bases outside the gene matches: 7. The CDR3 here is CASSSGLAQSSYNEQFF. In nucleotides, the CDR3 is TGTGCCAGCAGCTCGGGACTAGCTCAGAGCTCCTACAATGAGCAGTTCTTC.

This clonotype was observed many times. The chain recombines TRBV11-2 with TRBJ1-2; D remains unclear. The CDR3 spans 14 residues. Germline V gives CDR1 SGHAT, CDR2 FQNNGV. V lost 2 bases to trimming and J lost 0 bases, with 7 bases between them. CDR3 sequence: CASSLIRANYGYTF. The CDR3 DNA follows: TGTGCCAGCAGCTTAATCCGTGCTAACTATGGCTACACCTTC.